The clone carrying this TCR beta chain turned up a few times. These data belong to a study of T cell responses to AZD1222 COVID-19 vaccine. This CDR3 comprises 13 residues. Per the germline V gene, CDR1 is SNHLY and CDR2 is FYNNEI. With 4 bases removed from V and 3 bases from J, the gap between germline ends came to 9 bases. Clones were read by immunoSEQ multiplex PCR, and TCRdb kept only the in-frame ones, dropping some. This sample carries 90,000 to 150,000 clones, about 88% of them seen once, and the ten largest clones take roughly a tenth. The source was peripheral blood, collected on day 0 of AZD1222 vaccination. The TCR originated in an adult in good health. The chain recombines TRBV2 with TRBJ1-2; maybe TRBD1 (5 bases). CDR3 nucleotide sequence: TGTGCCAGCAGTGCGCAGGGAGACTATGGCTACACCTTC. Translating gives CASSAQGDYGYTF. Full variable domain (rest looked up from reference TRBV2 and TRBJ1-2): EPEVTQTPSHQVTQMGQEVILRCVPISNHLYFYWYRQILGQKVEFLVSFYNNEISEKSEIFDDQFSVERPDGSNFTLKIRSTKLEDSAMYFCASSAQGDYGYTFGSGTRLTVV.